This T cell receptor (beta chain) originates from a study of T cells after yellow fever vaccination. From germline, CDR1 is MNHEY and CDR2 SVGEGT. This CDR3 has 16 amino acids. With 0 bases clipped from V and 6 bases from J, the junction kept 9 bases outside the gene matches. Using its own MiXCR run on the 5' RACE reads, TCRdb lists one record per CDR3 protein. The data show some 160,000 distinct CDR3 sequences, over 7% seen once. This clonotype occurred a few times. The chain has TRBV6-2 or TRBV6-3 and TRBJ1-1; the match to TRBD1 covers 8 bases. The sequences come from CD8+ T cells sorted from PBMCs, collected 45 days after the yellow fever booster vaccination. This receptor was obtained from a man between 18 and 35 years old who received the YFV17D yellow fever vaccine. The CDR3 DNA reads TGTGCCAGCAGTTACTCGAGGCAGGGGGCCGAATCTGAAGCTTTCTTT. This translates into CASSYSRQGAESEAFF.